This T cell receptor (beta chain) emerged from a study of regulatory T cells in long-lasting Graves disease. As concerns this clonotype: Its antigen is not known.

Germline CDR1 reads SEHNR; CDR2 reads FQNEAQ (reference sequence). V was pared by 8 bases and J by 9 bases, with 14 bases between. The CDR3 is 12 residues long. The time point here: newly diagnosed GD, antithyroid drugs for less than 3 months. PBMC RNA served as the TCR library source. Combining iRepertoire HTBI primers with Arm-PCR of CDR3 regions, the authors built TCR beta libraries. TCRdb independently ran MiXCR on the multiplex PCR reads; one entry per CDR3 protein. Of about 620,000 distinct CDR3 sequences in the sample, 16% were seen once. Findings and caveats of the study: There was favoring of TRBV28, TRBJ1-2 and TRBJ2-5 in persistent disease.

This same sample was also part of a study on T cells in Graves' hyperthyroidism and ophthalmopathy. In that study: The model's output predicted ophthalmopathy at a median of about 6.5 months prior to onset.

This sequence joins TRBV7-9 and TRBJ2-1; D call uncertain. This sample comprised peripheral blood mononuclear cells (PBMCs), obtained at new diagnosis, from a patient treated with antithyroid drugs. This TCR was sampled from a woman aged 25-40 years with Graves disease. The CDR3 reads CASGPPIGEQFF. CDR3 DNA: TGTGCCAGCGGGCCCCCGATAGGTGAGCAGTTCTTC.